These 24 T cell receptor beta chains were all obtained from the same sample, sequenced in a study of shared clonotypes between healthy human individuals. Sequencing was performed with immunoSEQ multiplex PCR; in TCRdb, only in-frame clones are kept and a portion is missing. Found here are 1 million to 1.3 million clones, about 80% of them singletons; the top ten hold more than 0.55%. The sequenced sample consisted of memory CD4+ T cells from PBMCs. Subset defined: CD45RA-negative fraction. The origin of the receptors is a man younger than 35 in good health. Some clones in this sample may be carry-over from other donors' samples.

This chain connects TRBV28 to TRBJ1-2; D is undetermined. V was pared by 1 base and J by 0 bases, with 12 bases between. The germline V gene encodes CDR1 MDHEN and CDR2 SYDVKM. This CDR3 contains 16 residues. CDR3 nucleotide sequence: TGTGCCAGCAGTTTATCCCCCCAGGTAGCTAACTATGGCTACACCTTC. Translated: CASSLSPQVANYGYTF.

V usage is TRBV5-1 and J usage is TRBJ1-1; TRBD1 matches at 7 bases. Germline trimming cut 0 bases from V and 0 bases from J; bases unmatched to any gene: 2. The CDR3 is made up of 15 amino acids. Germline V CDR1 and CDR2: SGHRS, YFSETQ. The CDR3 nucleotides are TGCGCCAGCAGCTTGGGGGACAGAATGAACACTGAAGCTTTCTTT. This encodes CASSLGDRMNTEAFF.

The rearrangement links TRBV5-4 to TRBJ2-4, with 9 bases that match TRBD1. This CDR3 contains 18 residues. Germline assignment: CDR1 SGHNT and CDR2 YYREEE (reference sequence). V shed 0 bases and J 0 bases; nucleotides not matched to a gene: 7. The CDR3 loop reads CASSLVGQGTIAKNIQYF. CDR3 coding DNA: TGTGCCAGCAGCTTGGTAGGACAGGGGACAATAGCCAAAAACATTCAGTACTTC.

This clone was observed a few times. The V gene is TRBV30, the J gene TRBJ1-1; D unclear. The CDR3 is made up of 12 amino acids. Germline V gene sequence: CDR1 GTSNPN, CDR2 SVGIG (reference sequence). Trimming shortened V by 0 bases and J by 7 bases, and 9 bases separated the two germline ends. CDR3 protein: CAWSVHFLEAFF. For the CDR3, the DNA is TGTGCCTGGAGTGTACATTTTCTTGAAGCTTTCTTT. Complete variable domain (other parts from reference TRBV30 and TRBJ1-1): SQTIHQWPATLVQPVGSPLSLECTVEGTSNPNLYWYRQAAGRGLQLLFYSVGIGQISSEVPQNLSASRPQDRQFILSSKKLLLSDSGFYLCAWSVHFLEAFFGQGTRLTVV.

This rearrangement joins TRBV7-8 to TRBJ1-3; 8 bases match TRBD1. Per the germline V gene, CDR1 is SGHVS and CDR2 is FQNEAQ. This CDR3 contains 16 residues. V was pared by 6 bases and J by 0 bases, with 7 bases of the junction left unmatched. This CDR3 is CASSPRGPNSGNTIYF. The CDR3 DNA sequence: TGTGCCAGCAGTCCCAGGGGGCCAAACTCTGGAAACACCATATATTTT. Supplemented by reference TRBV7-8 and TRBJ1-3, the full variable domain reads GAGVSQSPRYKVAKRGQDVALRCDPISGHVSLFWYQQALGQGPEFLTYFQNEAQLDKSGLPSDRFFAERPEGSVSTLKIQRTQQEDSAVYLCASSPRGPNSGNTIYFGEGSWLTVV.

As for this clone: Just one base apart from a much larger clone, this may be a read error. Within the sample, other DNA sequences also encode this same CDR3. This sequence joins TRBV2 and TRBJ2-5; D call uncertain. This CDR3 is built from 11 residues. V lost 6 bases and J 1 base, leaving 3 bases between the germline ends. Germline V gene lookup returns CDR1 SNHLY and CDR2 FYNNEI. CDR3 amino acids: CASSPQETQYF. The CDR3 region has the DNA TGTGCCAGCAGCCCCCAAGAGACCCAGTACTTC.

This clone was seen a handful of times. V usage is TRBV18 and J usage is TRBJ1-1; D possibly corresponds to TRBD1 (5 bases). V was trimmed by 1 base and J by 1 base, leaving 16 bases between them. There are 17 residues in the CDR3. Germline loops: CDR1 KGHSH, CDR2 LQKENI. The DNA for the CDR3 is TGTGCCAGCTCACCACGTCCCGAGGGGCCCAGGAACACTGAAGCTTTCTTT. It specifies CASSPRPEGPRNTEAFF.

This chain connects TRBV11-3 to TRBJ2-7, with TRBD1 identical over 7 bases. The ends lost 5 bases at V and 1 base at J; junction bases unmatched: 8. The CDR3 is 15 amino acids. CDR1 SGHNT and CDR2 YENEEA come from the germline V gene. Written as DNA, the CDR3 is TGTGCCAGCAGCCCCTTAGGGACAGTGTCCTACGAGCAGTACTTC. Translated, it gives CASSPLGTVSYEQYF. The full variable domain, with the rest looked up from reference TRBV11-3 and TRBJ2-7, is EAGVVQSPRYKIIEKKQPVAFWCNPISGHNTLYWYLQNLGQGPELLIRYENEEAVDDSQLPKDRFSAERLKGVDSTLKIQPAELGDSAVYLCASSPLGTVSYEQYFGPGTRLTVT.

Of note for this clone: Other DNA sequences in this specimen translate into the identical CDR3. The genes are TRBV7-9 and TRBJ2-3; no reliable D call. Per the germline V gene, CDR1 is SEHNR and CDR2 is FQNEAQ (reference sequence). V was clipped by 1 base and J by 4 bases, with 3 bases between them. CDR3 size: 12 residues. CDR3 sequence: CASSLVADTQYF. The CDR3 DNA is TGTGCCAGCAGCTTAGTGGCAGATACGCAGTATTTT.

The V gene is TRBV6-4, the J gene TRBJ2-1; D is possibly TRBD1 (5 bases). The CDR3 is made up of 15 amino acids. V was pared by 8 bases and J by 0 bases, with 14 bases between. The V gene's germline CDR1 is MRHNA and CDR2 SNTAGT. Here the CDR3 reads CASSLGQSSYNEQFF. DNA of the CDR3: TGTGCCAGCTCCCTAGGACAAAGCTCCTACAATGAGCAGTTCTTC.

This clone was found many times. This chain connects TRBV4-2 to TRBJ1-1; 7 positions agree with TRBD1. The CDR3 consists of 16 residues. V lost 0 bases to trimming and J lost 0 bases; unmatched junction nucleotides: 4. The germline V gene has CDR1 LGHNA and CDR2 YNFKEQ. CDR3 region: CASSQDADRVNTEAFF. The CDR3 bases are TGTGCCAGCAGCCAAGACGCCGACAGGGTGAACACTGAAGCTTTCTTT.

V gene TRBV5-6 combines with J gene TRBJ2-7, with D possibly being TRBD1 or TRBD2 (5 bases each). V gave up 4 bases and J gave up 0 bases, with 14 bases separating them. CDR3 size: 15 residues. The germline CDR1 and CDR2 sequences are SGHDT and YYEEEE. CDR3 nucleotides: TGTGCCAGCAGCAGAACGGGACCACACTCCTACGAGCAGTACTTC. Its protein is CASSRTGPHSYEQYF.

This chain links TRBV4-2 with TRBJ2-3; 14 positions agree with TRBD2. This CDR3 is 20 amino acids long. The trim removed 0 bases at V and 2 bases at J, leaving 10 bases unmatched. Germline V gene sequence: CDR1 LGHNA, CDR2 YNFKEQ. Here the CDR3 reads CASSQDLGLAGERYTDTQYF. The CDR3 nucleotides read TGTGCCAGCAGCCAAGATTTGGGACTAGCGGGAGAGAGATACACAGATACGCAGTATTTT.

CDR3 in DNA: TGTGCCAGCAGTTTGCGTCGGACAGGAGGGGAAAAACTGTTTTTT. Translated: CASSLRRTGGEKLFF. The chain couples TRBV28 to TRBJ1-4; 7 bases fit TRBD1. CDR3 size: 15 residues. Germline lookup yields CDR1 MDHEN and CDR2 SYDVKM. Trimming took 3 bases from V and 8 from J; bases not matched to a gene: 9.

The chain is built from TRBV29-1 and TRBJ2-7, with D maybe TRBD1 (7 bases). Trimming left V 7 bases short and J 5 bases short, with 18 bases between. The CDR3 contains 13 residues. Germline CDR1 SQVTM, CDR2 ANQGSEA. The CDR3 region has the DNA TGCAGCGCCGACAGGGTAGGAGGGAACGAGCAGTACTTC. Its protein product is CSADRVGGNEQYF.

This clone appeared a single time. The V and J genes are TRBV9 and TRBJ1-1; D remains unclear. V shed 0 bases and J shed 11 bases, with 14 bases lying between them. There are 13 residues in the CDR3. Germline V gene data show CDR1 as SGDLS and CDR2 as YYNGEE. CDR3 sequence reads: CASSVAPTDMAFF. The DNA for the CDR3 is TGTGCCAGCAGCGTAGCTCCCACAGATATGGCTTTCTTT.

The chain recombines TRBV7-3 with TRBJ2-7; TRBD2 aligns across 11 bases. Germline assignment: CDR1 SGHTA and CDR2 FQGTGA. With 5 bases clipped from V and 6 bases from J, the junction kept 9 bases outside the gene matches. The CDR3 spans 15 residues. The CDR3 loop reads CASSPRLAGLGEQYF. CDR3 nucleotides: TGTGCCAGCAGCCCCCGACTAGCGGGACTTGGCGAGCAGTACTTC.

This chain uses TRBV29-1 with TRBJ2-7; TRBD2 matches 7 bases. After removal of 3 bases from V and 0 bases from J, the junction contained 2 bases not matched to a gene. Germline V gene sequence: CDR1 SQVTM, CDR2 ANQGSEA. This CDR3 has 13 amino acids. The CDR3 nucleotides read TGCAGCGTTGAGGGGGACTACTCCTACGAGCAGTACTTC. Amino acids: CSVEGDYSYEQYF.

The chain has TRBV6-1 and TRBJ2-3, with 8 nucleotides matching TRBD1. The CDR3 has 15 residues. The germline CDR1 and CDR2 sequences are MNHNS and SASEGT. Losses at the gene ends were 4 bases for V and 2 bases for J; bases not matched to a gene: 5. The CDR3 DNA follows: TGTGCCAGCAGTGCTTGGGACAGGCTCACAGATACGCAGTATTTT. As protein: CASSAWDRLTDTQYF.

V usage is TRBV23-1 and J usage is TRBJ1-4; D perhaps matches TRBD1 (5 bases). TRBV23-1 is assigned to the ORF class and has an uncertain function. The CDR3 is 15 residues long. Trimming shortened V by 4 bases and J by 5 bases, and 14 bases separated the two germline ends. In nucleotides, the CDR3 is TGCGCCAGCAGTCCCCCCGGCCACAGGAATGAAAAACTGTTTTTT. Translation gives CASSPPGHRNEKLFF.

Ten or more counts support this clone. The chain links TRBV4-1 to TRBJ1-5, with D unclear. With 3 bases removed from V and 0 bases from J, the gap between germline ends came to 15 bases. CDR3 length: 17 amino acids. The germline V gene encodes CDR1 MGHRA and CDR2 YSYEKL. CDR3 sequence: CASSQSVEANSNQPQHF. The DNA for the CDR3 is TGCGCCAGCAGCCAGAGTGTGGAGGCCAATAGCAATCAGCCCCAGCATTTT.

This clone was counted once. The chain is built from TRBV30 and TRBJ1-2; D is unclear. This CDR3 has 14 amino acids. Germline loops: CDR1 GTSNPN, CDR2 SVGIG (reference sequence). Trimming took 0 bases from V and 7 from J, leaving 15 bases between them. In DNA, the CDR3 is TGTGCCTGGAGTGTACATGAGAGGAGGGTTGGCTACACCTTC. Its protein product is CAWSVHERRVGYTF. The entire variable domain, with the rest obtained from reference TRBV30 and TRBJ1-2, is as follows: SQTIHQWPATLVQPVGSPLSLECTVEGTSNPNLYWYRQAAGRGLQLLFYSVGIGQISSEVPQNLSASRPQDRQFILSSKKLLLSDSGFYLCAWSVHERRVGYTFGSGTRLTVV.

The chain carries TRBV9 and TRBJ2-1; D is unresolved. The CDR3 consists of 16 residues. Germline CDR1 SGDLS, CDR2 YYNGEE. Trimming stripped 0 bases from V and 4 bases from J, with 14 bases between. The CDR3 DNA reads TGTGCCAGCAGCGTAGGGTCTCCTAGGGATTACAATGAGCAGTTCTTC. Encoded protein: CASSVGSPRDYNEQFF.

The CDR3 nucleotides read TGTGCCAGCTACCCCCGGACAGGTCACAATGAGCAGTTCTTC. This sequence encodes CASYPRTGHNEQFF. V and J are TRBV6-5 and TRBJ2-1; TRBD1 agrees at 7 bases. Germline assignment: CDR1 MNHEY and CDR2 SVGAGI. The CDR3 loop spans 14 amino acids. Trimming took 8 bases from V and 5 from J; bases not matched to a gene: 9.